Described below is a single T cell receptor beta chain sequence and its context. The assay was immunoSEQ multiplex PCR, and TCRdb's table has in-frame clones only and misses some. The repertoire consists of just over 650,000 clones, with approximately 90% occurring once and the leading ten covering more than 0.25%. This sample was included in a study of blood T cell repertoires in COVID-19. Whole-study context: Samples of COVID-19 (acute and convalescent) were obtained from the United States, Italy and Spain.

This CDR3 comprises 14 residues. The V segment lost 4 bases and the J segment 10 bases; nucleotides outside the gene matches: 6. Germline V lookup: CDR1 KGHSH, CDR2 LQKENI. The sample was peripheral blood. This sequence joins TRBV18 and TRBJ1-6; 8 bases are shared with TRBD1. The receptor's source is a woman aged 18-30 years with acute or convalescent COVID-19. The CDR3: CASSLDRVVSPLHF. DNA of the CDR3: TGTGCCAGCTCACTGGACAGGGTCGTCTCACCCCTCCACTTT. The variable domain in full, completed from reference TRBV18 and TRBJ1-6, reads NAGVMQNPRHLVRRRGQEARLRCSPMKGHSHVYWYRQLPEEGLKFMVYLQKENIIDESGMPKERFSAEFPKEGPSILRIQQVVRGDSAAYFCASSLDRVVSPLHFGNGTRLTVT.